Below are 10 T cell receptor beta chains sequenced from a single sample in a study of EBV T-cell therapy then PD-1 blockade in nasopharyngeal carcinoma. Sequencing used immunoSEQ multiplex PCR; TCRdb keeps in-frame clones, though not all of them. This sample has over 20,000 clones; around 80% occur once, and the top ten carry 30% to 35%. No antigens are known for them. The time point: 266 days after commencement of treatment, after nivolumab therapy. Treatment meaning: AdE1-LMPpoly-expanded autologous EBV-specific T-cell therapy followed by anti-PD-1 nivolumab. Sequences were derived from CD8+ T cells from blood, sampled at approximately day 250 from a patient whose treatment included autologous EBV-specific T cells and nivolumab. The receptor source for this set is a man aged 40-55 years with nasopharyngeal carcinoma.

The J gene is TRBJ2-3, the V gene TRBV4-2, with D possibly being TRBD2 (5 bases). The CDR3 contains 13 residues. CDR1 and CDR2 (germline): LGHNA, YNFKEQ. The V and J ends lost 5 bases and 7 bases respectively, with 13 bases between them. The CDR3 DNA reads TGTGCCAGCAGCTCTCACCGGGGAAATACGCAGTATTTT. Translated, it gives CASSSHRGNTQYF.

This clone was seen only once. The V gene is TRBV27, the J gene TRBJ1-2; D remains ambiguous. This CDR3 contains 15 residues. Germline CDR1 and CDR2: MNHEY and SMNVEV (reference sequence). The V gene lost 2 bases and the J gene lost 3 bases, with 13 bases spanning the gap. The CDR3 bases are TGTGCCAGCAGTTTAAACGGGGAAGGATACTATGGCTACACCTTC. Its protein product is CASSLNGEGYYGYTF.

By proportion, this clone is medium-sized. The genes are TRBV28 and TRBJ1-6, with 10 bases lining up with TRBD1. This CDR3 spans 14 amino acids. The germline gives CDR1 MDHEN, CDR2 SYDVKM. V was pared by 6 bases and J by 10 bases, with 6 bases of the junction left unmatched. The CDR3 DNA reads TGTGCCAGCAGATCGGACAGGGGGAGCTCACCCCTCCACTTT. Amino acid sequence: CASRSDRGSSPLHF.

The chain employs TRBV21-1 and TRBJ2-7; the table gives TRBD1 as D, unverified against the DNA. TRBV21-1 is flagged as a pseudogene. The CDR3 consists of 16 residues. The DNA for the CDR3 is TGTGCCAGCAGCAAAGACGGGGACAGGGACTCCTACGAGCAGTACTTC. Residues: CASSKDGDRDSYEQYF.

The V call is TRBV27, the J call TRBJ2-7; 7 bases fit TRBD1. The CDR3 contains 12 residues. Germline CDR1 is MNHEY and CDR2 is SMNVEV (reference sequence). V was clipped by 10 bases and J by 0 bases; unmatched bases: 3. In DNA, the CDR3 is TGTGCCACCGGGGACAGCTCCTACGAGCAGTACTTC. It encodes CATGDSSYEQYF.

The V and J genes are TRBV9 and TRBJ1-2, with D perhaps TRBD1 (5 bases). Per germline, CDR1 SGDLS and CDR2 YYNGEE. With 6 bases removed from V and 7 bases from J, the gap between germline ends came to 13 bases. The CDR3 has 12 residues. Written as DNA, the CDR3 is TGTGCCAGCACCCTTGGGGGGGGTGGCTACACCTTC. It codes for CASTLGGGGYTF.

This clone appeared once. The J gene is TRBJ2-3, the V gene TRBV5-5, with 12 bases identical to TRBD2. The J segment lost 2 bases and the V segment lost 2 bases, leaving 6 bases of the junction unmatched. The CDR3 has 17 amino acids. Germline values: CDR1 SGHKS, CDR2 YYEKEE (reference sequence). This chain's CDR3 is CASSLRTSGVPTDTQYF. The CDR3 DNA reads as TGTGCCAGCAGCTTAAGGACTAGCGGGGTTCCCACAGATACGCAGTATTTT.

This clone was seen a single time. V and J are TRBV5-1 and TRBJ1-5; 9 nucleotides line up with TRBD1. The CDR3 loop spans 16 amino acids. Germline V gene sequence: CDR1 SGHRS, CDR2 YFSETQ. V shed 3 bases and J 7 bases; nucleotides not matched to a gene: 11. The CDR3 DNA reads TGCGCCAGCAGCTCCACCCCGACAGGGGGAGGGCAGCCCCAGCATTTT. As protein: CASSSTPTGGGQPQHF.

The chain combines TRBV29-1 with TRBJ2-2, with D possibly matching TRBD1 (5 bases). V shed 3 bases and J shed 4 bases, with 12 bases lying between them. The length of the CDR3 is 14 residues. Germline-derived CDR1 and CDR2 are SQVTM and ANQGSEA. CDR3 bases: TGCAGCGTTGACAGGGATGATGGCACCGGGGAGCTGTTTTTT. It specifies CSVDRDDGTGELFF.

This rearrangement joins TRBV5-6 to TRBJ2-7; 10 bases are a match to TRBD1. V was pared by 4 bases and J by 5 bases, with 9 bases of the junction left unmatched. Per the germline V gene, CDR1 is SGHDT and CDR2 is YYEEEE. The CDR3 has 15 amino acids. The CDR3 DNA is TGTGCCAGCAGCCTCCACGGGACAGGGGAGGACGAGCAGTACTTC. Amino acids: CASSLHGTGEDEQYF.